The 3 T cell receptor beta chains in this list originate from one sample, sequenced in a study of STAT3 mutations in large granular lymphocyte leukemia. Points from the study as a whole: In T-cell large granular lymphocyte leukemia, about half of patients showed multiple immunodominant subclonotypes.

For these TCRs, the target antigens are not known. Repertoires were generated with immunoSEQ multiplex PCR, while TCRdb's copy carries only in-frame clones and drops some. The data hold about 10,000 clones, with 45% to 65% observed a single time. Sequencing was performed on peripheral blood mononuclear cells. These receptors were obtained from a boy younger than 18 with T-cell large granular lymphocyte leukemia. Some clones in this sample may be carry-over from other donors' samples.

The chain joins TRBV19 to TRBJ2-4, with a possible D match to TRBD2 (6 bases). The CDR3 is made up of 16 amino acids. CDR1 and CDR2 from the germline V gene are LNHDA and SQIVND (reference sequence). Deletions cut 1 base from V and 2 bases from J, with 12 bases between. In nucleotides, the CDR3 is TGTGCCAGTAGTATAGGGTTCGGGGGTCCCAAAAACATTCAGTACTTC. Encoded protein: CASSIGFGGPKNIQYF.

The table lists this clone with a few counts. The chain combines TRBV29-1 with TRBJ1-2; perhaps TRBD1 as D (5 bases). The CDR3 runs 12 residues. V was clipped by 3 bases and J by 7 bases, with 12 bases between them. Germline V gene lookup returns CDR1 SQVTM and CDR2 ANQGSEA. CDR3 sequence reads: CSVERQGLGYTF. CDR3 bases: TGCAGCGTTGAGAGGCAGGGTCTTGGCTACACCTTC. The entire variable domain, with the rest obtained from reference TRBV29-1 and TRBJ1-2, is as follows: SAVISQKPSRDICQRGTSLTIQCQVDSQVTMMFWYRQQPGQSLTLIATANQGSEATYESGFVIDKFPISRPNLTFSTLTVSNMSPEDSSIYLCSVERQGLGYTFGSGTRLTVV.

The chain employs TRBV6-1 and TRBJ1-1; a possible D gene is TRBD1 (5 bases). The CDR3 sequence is 13 residues long. The germline CDR1 and CDR2 sequences are MNHNS and SASEGT. Deletions cut 7 bases from V and 5 bases from J, with 14 bases between. CDR3 in amino acids: CASIKGASTEAFF. CDR3 DNA: TGTGCCAGCATAAAAGGGGCTAGTACTGAAGCTTTCTTT.